This T cell receptor (beta chain) was found in a study of identical twins. Donors uniformly comprised healthy Caucasians. MiXCR, applied by TCRdb to the 5' RACE reads, yields one record per CDR3 protein. The sample contains 1.5 million to 2 million distinct CDR3 sequences, more than 30% of which appear only once. In regard to this clonotype: Its specificity is unknown.

V dropped 8 bases and J dropped 1; count of bases not matched to a gene: 1. The CDR3 extends over 13 amino acids. Germline V gives CDR1 MNHNY, CDR2 SVGAGI (reference sequence). Study-wide results and caveats: Compared with unrelated sharing, twin-shared out-of-frame alpha sequences had more low-probability sequences. A lower insertion count was a feature of abundant cord blood beta clonotypes, with no such feature in memory repertoires. Invariant MAIT and iNKT cells are populations that could partly confound zero-insertion analyses.

V is TRBV6-6 and J is TRBJ2-2; 7 nucleotides match TRBD1. This receptor was identified in a newborn girl in good health. The sequenced material came from cord blood. This CDR3 is CASGQVNTGELFF. The DNA of the CDR3 is TGTGCCAGCGGACAGGTGAACACCGGGGAGCTGTTTTTT.